This record concerns one TCR beta chain sequence. Its specificity is not known. This record comes from a study of type 1 regulatory T cells. Study summary: T-allo10 is a Tr1-enriched, alloantigen-specific CD4 T cell product made in vitro.

T-allo10 cells from the graft donor were described as anergic, host-alloantigen-specific, and alloantigen-specific suppressors. The CDR3 contains 12 residues. Trimming cost V 6 bases and J 3 bases; bases outside gene matches: 1. Looked up from germline, CDR1 is SGHRS and CDR2 is YFSETQ. MiXCR was run by TCRdb on the reads, yielding one entry per CDR3 protein. The repertoire holds some 25,000 distinct CDR3 sequences, with approximately 72% as singletons. The origin of this receptor is a human donor in good health. Sequenced input: cultured T cells, either the whole culture or a sorted T cell fraction (not recorded which). Described subset: Tr1-enriched cell product generated in vitro against host alloantigens. The chain links TRBV5-1 to TRBJ2-5; TRBD1 agrees at 8 bases. This CDR3 is CASNRGEETQYF. CDR3 bases: TGCGCCAGCAACAGGGGGGAAGAGACCCAGTACTTC. The whole variable domain, remainder taken from reference TRBV5-1 and TRBJ2-5, is KAGVTQTPRYLIKTRGQQVTLSCSPISGHRSVSWYQQTPGQGLQFLFEYFSETQRNKGNFPGRFSGRQFSNSRSEMNVSTLELGDSALYLCASNRGEETQYFGPGTRLLVL.